Listed below are T cell receptor beta chains from one sample, sequenced in a study of blood T cell repertoires in COVID-19. This table comes from immunoSEQ multiplex PCR, and its TCRdb copy is limited to in-frame clones, with some not included. The sample records about 270,000 clones, 75% to 95% being singletons. Material: PBMCs or T cells enriched from blood (not recorded which). The source is a man aged 40-49 years who had been exposed to COVID-19. Both conserved end residues are part of each CDR3. Each record gives: V gene, J gene, clone size, D gene, CDR3 DNA, CDR3 protein. The D gene is left open where the match is weak. Only some rows state a clone size, as once, few, many or a class for expanded clones.

V: TRBV7-9
J: TRBJ2-7
size: NA
D: TRBD1
DNA: TGTGCCAGCAGTTCGACCGGGACAGCAGGAGTAGTCGAAACCTACGAGCAGTACTTC
CDR3: CASSSTGTAGVVETYEQYF

V: TRBV3-1/TRBV3-2
J: TRBJ1-1
size: NA
D: NA
DNA: TGTGCCAGCAGCCAAGTAGAAGGGGGCACTGAAGCTTTCTTT
CDR3: CASSQVEGGTEAFF

V: TRBV28
J: TRBJ2-7
size: NA
D: TRBD1
DNA: TGTGCTAGCTGGGACAGAGTCTACGAGCAGTACTTC
CDR3: CASWDRVYEQYF

V: TRBV5-1
J: TRBJ2-6
size: NA
D: NA
DNA: TGCGCCAGCAGCCCGAACTCCAGGGCTGGGGCCAACGTCCTGACTTTC
CDR3: CASSPNSRAGANVLTF

V: TRBV3-1/TRBV3-2
J: TRBJ1-1
size: NA
D: TRBD1
DNA: TGTGCCAGCAGCCAAGAAGGCAGGGGGCTGAACACTGAAGCTTTCTTT
CDR3: CASSQEGRGLNTEAFF

V: TRBV12-5
J: TRBJ1-1
size: NA
D: NA
DNA: TGTGCTAGTGGGGTCGGGTCGAACACTGAAGCTTTCTTT
CDR3: CASGVGSNTEAFF

V: TRBV5-5
J: TRBJ2-3
size: NA
D: TRBD2
DNA: TGTGCCAGCAGGAATCTAGCGGGAGTAACAGATACGCAGTATTTT
CDR3: CASRNLAGVTDTQYF

V: TRBV2
J: TRBJ1-4
size: NA
D: NA
DNA: TGTGCCAGCAGTCGGGACTTACGTGAAAAACTGTTTTTT
CDR3: CASSRDLREKLFF

V: TRBV2
J: TRBJ1-6
size: NA
D: NA
DNA: TGTGCCAGCAGTGTGGGGCAGATTAATTCACCCCTCCACTTT
CDR3: CASSVGQINSPLHF

V: TRBV19
J: TRBJ2-5
size: once
D: TRBD1
DNA: TGTGCCAGTAGCGGTAGCAGGGGGCCCCAAGAGACCCAGTACTTC
CDR3: CASSGSRGPQETQYF

V: TRBV3-1/TRBV3-2
J: TRBJ2-1
size: NA
D: NA
DNA: TGTGCCAGCAGCTTGTCGTCGCTAGTTCTTTACAATGAGCAGTTCTTC
CDR3: CASSLSSLVLYNEQFF

V: TRBV7-9
J: TRBJ1-3
size: NA
D: NA
DNA: TGTGCCAGCAGCTTCCGGACGGGGAAAGGAAACACCATATATTTT
CDR3: CASSFRTGKGNTIYF

V: TRBV3-1/TRBV3-2
J: TRBJ1-2
size: once
D: NA
DNA: TGTGCCAGCACCCAACCGGGGGGGTCGGATGGCTACACCTTC
CDR3: CASTQPGGSDGYTF

V: TRBV6-4
J: TRBJ2-3
size: NA
D: TRBD2
DNA: TGTGCCAGCAGTGACTCTGCGGGAGCCACAGATACGCAGTATTTT
CDR3: CASSDSAGATDTQYF

V: TRBV24-1
J: TRBJ2-5
size: NA
D: NA
DNA: TGTGCCACCAGTGCCCCGGTTTCGGAGACCCAGTACTTC
CDR3: CATSAPVSETQYF

V: TRBV7-2
J: TRBJ2-7
size: NA
D: NA
DNA: TGTGCCAGCAGCTTAGAAGGCGGGACCTACGAGCAGTACTTC
CDR3: CASSLEGGTYEQYF

V: TRBV5-1
J: TRBJ2-1
size: NA
D: TRBD2
DNA: TGCGCCAGCAGCAGAGTAGCGGCGGGAGGTACCCCGTGGTACAATGAGCAGTTCTTC
CDR3: CASSRVAAGGTPWYNEQFF

V: TRBV24-1
J: TRBJ2-5
size: NA
D: NA
DNA: TGTGCCACCAGTGGATCGGCGGCGGCGGAACAAGAGACCCAGTACTTC
CDR3: CATSGSAAAEQETQYF

V: TRBV5-4
J: TRBJ2-1
size: NA
D: NA
DNA: TGTGCCAGCAGCTTTCGAGACACCGAGCAGTTCTTC
CDR3: CASSFRDTEQFF

V: TRBV19
J: TRBJ2-7
size: once
D: NA
DNA: TGTGCCAGTAGTATTGGCACAGCCTACGAGCAGTACTTC
CDR3: CASSIGTAYEQYF

V: TRBV19
J: TRBJ2-7
size: NA
D: TRBD1
DNA: TGTGCCAGTAGTTACAGGGGGGAGGTCGAGCAGTACTTC
CDR3: CASSYRGEVEQYF

V: TRBV28
J: TRBJ2-7
size: NA
D: TRBD1
DNA: TGTGCCAGCAGTTTGTCCGGGACAGGCTCCTACGAGCAGTACTTC
CDR3: CASSLSGTGSYEQYF

V: TRBV27
J: TRBJ1-1
size: NA
D: TRBD1
DNA: TGTGCCAGCAGTTTATTTTCAGGGGGCTTGACTGAAGCTTTCTTT
CDR3: CASSLFSGGLTEAFF

V: TRBV9
J: TRBJ2-2
size: NA
D: NA
DNA: TGTGCCAGCAGCGTAGCGGGGTCGGTCACCGGGGAGCTGTTTTTT
CDR3: CASSVAGSVTGELFF

V: TRBV4-2
J: TRBJ2-1
size: NA
D: TRBD2
DNA: TGTGCCAGCAGCCAAGAGGGGACTAGAGGCGAGCAGTTCTTC
CDR3: CASSQEGTRGEQFF

V: TRBV15
J: TRBJ2-3
size: NA
D: NA
DNA: TGTGCCACCAGCAGGGGGGGTTTGACAGATACGCAGTATTTT
CDR3: CATSRGGLTDTQYF

V: TRBV5-1
J: TRBJ1-1
size: NA
D: NA
DNA: TGCGCCAGCAGCCGAGAGAGCTCCATGAACACTGAAGCTTTCTTT
CDR3: CASSRESSMNTEAFF

V: TRBV4-1
J: TRBJ2-1
size: NA
D: TRBD1
DNA: TGCGCCAGCAGCCTAACAGGGGGCAATGAGCAGTTCTTC
CDR3: CASSLTGGNEQFF

V: TRBV7-3
J: TRBJ2-5
size: NA
D: TRBD2
DNA: TGTGCCAGCAGCTTACTAGCGGGGGGAGAGACCCAGTACTTC
CDR3: CASSLLAGGETQYF

V: TRBV30
J: TRBJ1-6
size: NA
D: NA
DNA: TGTGCCTGGAGTGTACAGTGGGATTCACCCCTCCACTTT
CDR3: CAWSVQWDSPLHF

V: TRBV27
J: TRBJ1-2
size: NA
D: TRBD1
DNA: TGTGCCAGCAGTCATCGACAGGGGGGGGATCCCTATGGCTACACCTTC
CDR3: CASSHRQGGDPYGYTF

V: TRBV7-8
J: TRBJ1-5
size: NA
D: NA
DNA: TGTGCCAGCAGCCCTCGACGGACAGTTAGCAATCAGCCCCAGCATTTT
CDR3: CASSPRRTVSNQPQHF

V: TRBV3-1/TRBV3-2
J: TRBJ1-2
size: NA
D: NA
DNA: TGTGCCAGCAGCCAAGTCTGGCAGAAGTCTGCTAACTATGGCTACACCTTC
CDR3: CASSQVWQKSANYGYTF

V: TRBV14
J: TRBJ1-2
size: NA
D: TRBD1
DNA: TGTGCCAGCAGCCTTGGACAGGGGCACTATGGCTACACCTTC
CDR3: CASSLGQGHYGYTF

V: TRBV9
J: TRBJ2-1
size: NA
D: TRBD2
DNA: TGTGCCAGCAGCGTAGGAAGTATGCGGGGGACCTACAATGAGCAGTTCTTC
CDR3: CASSVGSMRGTYNEQFF

V: TRBV19
J: TRBJ2-3
size: once
D: TRBD1
DNA: TGTGCCAGTAGTCGGACAGGGGGTAGAGATACGCAGTATTTT
CDR3: CASSRTGGRDTQYF

V: TRBV10-2
J: TRBJ2-2
size: once
D: NA
DNA: TGCGCCAGCAGTCATTTCCCGAACACCGGGGAGCTGTTTTTT
CDR3: CASSHFPNTGELFF

V: TRBV5-1
J: TRBJ1-3
size: NA
D: NA
DNA: TGCGCCAGCAGCATAAGTGCAGGGTCCTCTGGAAACACCATATATTTT
CDR3: CASSISAGSSGNTIYF

V: TRBV27
J: TRBJ1-4
size: NA
D: NA
DNA: TGTGCCAGCAGACCGGGATCCGTTGAAAAACTGTTTTTT
CDR3: CASRPGSVEKLFF

V: TRBV7-6
J: TRBJ1-2
size: NA
D: TRBD1
DNA: TGTGCCAGCAGCTTAGTGACAGGGAGTGGCTACACCTTC
CDR3: CASSLVTGSGYTF

V: TRBV27
J: TRBJ2-7
size: NA
D: NA
DNA: TGTGCCTGCCGATTGGGGACATACTCCTACGAGCAGTACTTC
CDR3: CACRLGTYSYEQYF

V: TRBV28
J: TRBJ1-3
size: NA
D: NA
DNA: TGTGCCAGCAGTGCCTCAGGCTCTGGAAACACCATATATTTT
CDR3: CASSASGSGNTIYF

V: TRBV6-4
J: TRBJ2-1
size: NA
D: NA
DNA: TGTGCCAGCAGTGACTCTGCGAGGGGGAGGCAGTTCTTC
CDR3: CASSDSARGRQFF

V: TRBV28
J: TRBJ1-5
size: NA
D: TRBD1
DNA: TGTGCCAGCAGTTTACGCATACAGGGGTTTCAGCCCCAGCATTTT
CDR3: CASSLRIQGFQPQHF

V: TRBV5-1
J: TRBJ1-5
size: once
D: NA
DNA: TGCGCCAGCAGCTTGGTACCTGCGGACAGTACCCGCAATCAGCCCCAGCATTTT
CDR3: CASSLVPADSTRNQPQHF

V: TRBV30
J: TRBJ1-1
size: NA
D: NA
DNA: TGTGCCTGGAGTCCCTCTTTTAACACTGAAGCTTTCTTT
CDR3: CAWSPSFNTEAFF

V: TRBV7-2
J: TRBJ2-7
size: NA
D: TRBD1
DNA: TGTGCCAGCAGCTTAGGGACAGGGGGAATCGAGCAGTACTTC
CDR3: CASSLGTGGIEQYF

V: TRBV20-1
J: TRBJ2-5
size: NA
D: NA
DNA: TGCAGTGCCAAGGAGGGGGCGACCCAGTACTTC
CDR3: CSAKEGATQYF

V: TRBV7-2
J: TRBJ1-5
size: NA
D: TRBD1
DNA: TGTGCCAGCAGCTTATCTCGGACAGGGGGAGATCAGCCCCAGCATTTT
CDR3: CASSLSRTGGDQPQHF

V: TRBV6-5
J: TRBJ2-7
size: NA
D: TRBD2
DNA: TGTGCCAGCAGGCTTTCGACTAGCGGGTCCTACGAGCAGTACTTC
CDR3: CASRLSTSGSYEQYF

V: TRBV2
J: TRBJ1-2
size: NA
D: TRBD1
DNA: TGTGCCAGCACCCGGGACAGGGAGACGAACGGCTACACCTTC
CDR3: CASTRDRETNGYTF

V: TRBV27
J: TRBJ1-4
size: once
D: NA
DNA: TGTGCCAGCAGCTCCCTAGAGGGTAGGGCTAGTGAAAAACTGTTTTTT
CDR3: CASSSLEGRASEKLFF